This is a list of T cell receptor beta chains from one sample in a study of cytomegalovirus exposure and HLA in healthy donors. Measured with immunoSEQ multiplex PCR; TCRdb has only the in-frame clones, and not every one. The data show 150,000 to 200,000 clones, around 82% seen once. The material sequenced was PBMCs. These receptors were collected from a woman under 30 in good health and CMV-seropositive. Both conserved end residues are part of each CDR3. The D gene is left open where the match is weak. Only some rows state a clone size, as once, few, many or a class for expanded clones.

j_call: TRBJ1-1
d_call: -
cdr3_length: 14
clone_size: -
v_call: TRBV4-1
cdr3_aa: CASSQVHRFTEAFF
cdr3_nt: TGCGCCAGCAGCCAAGTCCACAGATTCACTGAAGCTTTCTTT

j_call: TRBJ1-6
d_call: -
cdr3_length: 13
clone_size: once
v_call: TRBV14
cdr3_aa: CASSELGGSPLHF
cdr3_nt: TGTGCCAGCAGCGAACTGGGAGGATCACCCCTCCACTTT

j_call: TRBJ2-1
d_call: TRBD2
cdr3_length: 18
clone_size: -
v_call: TRBV2
cdr3_aa: CASSERLAGSTSYNEQFF
cdr3_nt: TGTGCCAGCAGTGAAAGGCTAGCGGGGAGCACCTCCTACAATGAGCAGTTCTTC

j_call: TRBJ1-5
d_call: -
cdr3_length: 14
clone_size: few
v_call: TRBV5-1
cdr3_aa: CASSLANPGGTQHF
cdr3_nt: TGCGCCAGCAGCTTGGCCAATCCCGGGGGGACCCAGCATTTT

j_call: TRBJ1-6
d_call: -
cdr3_length: 15
clone_size: -
v_call: TRBV9
cdr3_aa: CASSVAGAKNSPLHF
cdr3_nt: TGTGCCAGCAGCGTAGCAGGGGCGAAGAATTCACCCCTCCACTTT

j_call: TRBJ2-5
d_call: TRBD1
cdr3_length: 14
clone_size: once
v_call: TRBV6-1
cdr3_aa: CASRPDRAQETQYF
cdr3_nt: TGTGCCAGCAGACCGGACAGGGCCCAAGAGACCCAGTACTTC

j_call: TRBJ1-6
d_call: TRBD1
cdr3_length: 16
clone_size: -
v_call: TRBV10-2
cdr3_aa: CASSEPGTGNNSPLHF
cdr3_nt: TGCGCCAGCAGTGAACCCGGGACAGGGAATAATTCACCCCTCCACTTT

j_call: TRBJ2-2
d_call: TRBD2
cdr3_length: 14
clone_size: once
v_call: TRBV10-3
cdr3_aa: CAIRERGDTGELFF
cdr3_nt: TGTGCCATCAGGGAGCGGGGGGACACCGGGGAGCTGTTTTTT

j_call: TRBJ2-2
d_call: -
cdr3_length: 17
clone_size: -
v_call: TRBV7-3
cdr3_aa: CASSLTTGGVHRGELFF
cdr3_nt: TGTGCCAGCAGCCTTACTACGGGGGGCGTCCACCGAGGGGAGCTGTTTTTT

j_call: TRBJ2-7
d_call: -
cdr3_length: 13
clone_size: -
v_call: TRBV27
cdr3_aa: CASRSIRTYEQYF
cdr3_nt: TGTGCCAGCAGGTCCATCCGGACTTACGAGCAGTACTTC

j_call: TRBJ2-7
d_call: -
cdr3_length: 13
clone_size: once
v_call: TRBV28
cdr3_aa: CASSFGRGYEQYF
cdr3_nt: TGTGCCAGCAGTTTCGGCAGGGGCTACGAGCAGTACTTC

j_call: TRBJ2-7
d_call: -
cdr3_length: 17
clone_size: -
v_call: TRBV7-2
cdr3_aa: CASSLGLSWTDIYEQYF
cdr3_nt: TGTGCCAGCAGCTTAGGGCTATCTTGGACAGATATTTACGAGCAGTACTTC

j_call: TRBJ2-5
d_call: -
cdr3_length: 17
clone_size: once
v_call: TRBV5-4
cdr3_aa: CASSGYGHQFAEETQYF
cdr3_nt: TGTGCCAGCAGCGGTTATGGACACCAATTTGCCGAAGAGACCCAGTACTTC

j_call: TRBJ2-7
d_call: TRBD1
cdr3_length: 15
clone_size: -
v_call: TRBV9
cdr3_aa: CASSSGQDASYEQYF
cdr3_nt: TGTGCCAGCAGTTCAGGACAGGATGCCTCCTACGAGCAGTACTTC

j_call: TRBJ1-5
d_call: -
cdr3_length: 14
clone_size: -
v_call: TRBV27
cdr3_aa: CASSLIGGNQPQHF
cdr3_nt: TGTGCCAGCAGTTTAATAGGGGGCAATCAGCCCCAGCATTTT

j_call: TRBJ1-5
d_call: -
cdr3_length: 17
clone_size: once
v_call: TRBV9
cdr3_aa: CASSVGHSPYSNQPQHF
cdr3_nt: TGTGCCAGCAGCGTAGGTCACAGTCCTTATAGCAATCAGCCCCAGCATTTT

j_call: TRBJ2-7
d_call: TRBD1
cdr3_length: 15
clone_size: -
v_call: TRBV5-1
cdr3_aa: CASSSLDRGQYEQYF
cdr3_nt: TGCGCCAGCAGCTCTCTGGACAGGGGGCAGTACGAGCAGTACTTC

j_call: TRBJ1-2
d_call: -
cdr3_length: 13
clone_size: -
v_call: TRBV7-9
cdr3_aa: CASNVGGNYGYTF
cdr3_nt: TGTGCCAGTAACGTCGGAGGTAACTATGGCTACACCTTC

j_call: TRBJ2-7
d_call: -
cdr3_length: 12
clone_size: -
v_call: TRBV7-2
cdr3_aa: CASSLSAYEQYF
cdr3_nt: TGTGCCAGCAGCTTATCCGCCTACGAGCAGTACTTC

j_call: TRBJ2-1
d_call: TRBD2
cdr3_length: 16
clone_size: -
v_call: TRBV2
cdr3_aa: CASSASGGSSYNEQFF
cdr3_nt: TGTGCCAGCAGTGCTAGCGGGGGGAGCTCCTACAATGAGCAGTTCTTC

j_call: TRBJ1-5
d_call: -
cdr3_length: 16
clone_size: -
v_call: TRBV7-9
cdr3_aa: CASSLGDWGFNQPQHF
cdr3_nt: TGTGCCAGCAGCTTAGGGGACTGGGGGTTCAATCAGCCCCAGCATTTT

j_call: TRBJ2-5
d_call: TRBD2
cdr3_length: 15
clone_size: once
v_call: TRBV5-4
cdr3_aa: CASSLAGGGQETQYF
cdr3_nt: TGTGCCAGCTCGCTAGCGGGGGGAGGCCAAGAGACCCAGTACTTC